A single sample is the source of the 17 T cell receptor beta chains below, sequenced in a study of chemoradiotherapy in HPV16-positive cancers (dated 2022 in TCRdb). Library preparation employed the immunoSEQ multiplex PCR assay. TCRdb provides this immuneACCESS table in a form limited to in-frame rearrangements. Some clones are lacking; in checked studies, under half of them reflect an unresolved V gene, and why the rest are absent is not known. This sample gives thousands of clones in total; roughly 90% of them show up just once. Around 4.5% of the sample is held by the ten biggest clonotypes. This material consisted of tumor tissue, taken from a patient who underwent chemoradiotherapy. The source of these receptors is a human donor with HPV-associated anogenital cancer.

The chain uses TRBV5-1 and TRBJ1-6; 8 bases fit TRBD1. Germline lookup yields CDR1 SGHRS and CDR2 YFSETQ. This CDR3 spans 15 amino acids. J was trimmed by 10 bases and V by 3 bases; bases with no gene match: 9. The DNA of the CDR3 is TGCGCCAGCAGCTACCGGACAGGGCAGTCATCACCCCTCCACTTT. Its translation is CASSYRTGQSSPLHF.

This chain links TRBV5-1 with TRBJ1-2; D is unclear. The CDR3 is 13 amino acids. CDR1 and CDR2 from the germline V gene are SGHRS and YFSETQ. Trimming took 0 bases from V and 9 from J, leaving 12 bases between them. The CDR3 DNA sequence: TGCGCCAGCAGCTTGGTTGGCAGAGAGCGCTACACCTTC. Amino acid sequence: CASSLVGRERYTF.

The CDR3 is CASSVGDRGYGYTF. The CDR3 DNA reads as TGTGCCAGCAGCGTAGGGGACAGGGGCTATGGCTACACCTTC. The rearrangement joins TRBV9 to TRBJ1-2, with 10 bases lining up with TRBD1. J was trimmed by 4 bases and V by 0 bases; bases with no gene match: 0. CDR3 length equals 14 residues. Germline V gene data show CDR1 as SGDLS and CDR2 as YYNGEE.

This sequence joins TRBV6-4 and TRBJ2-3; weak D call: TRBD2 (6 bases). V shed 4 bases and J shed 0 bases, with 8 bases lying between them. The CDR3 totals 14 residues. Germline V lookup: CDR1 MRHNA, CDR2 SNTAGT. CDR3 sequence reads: CASSAGTSTDTQYF. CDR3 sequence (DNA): TGTGCCAGCAGTGCAGGGACTAGCACAGATACGCAGTATTTT.

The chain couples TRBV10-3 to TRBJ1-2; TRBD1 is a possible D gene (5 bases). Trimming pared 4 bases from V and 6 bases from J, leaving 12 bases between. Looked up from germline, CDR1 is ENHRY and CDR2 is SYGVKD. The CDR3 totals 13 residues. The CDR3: CAISVEGIHGYTF. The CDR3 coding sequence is TGTGCCATCAGTGTTGAGGGGATACATGGCTACACCTTC.

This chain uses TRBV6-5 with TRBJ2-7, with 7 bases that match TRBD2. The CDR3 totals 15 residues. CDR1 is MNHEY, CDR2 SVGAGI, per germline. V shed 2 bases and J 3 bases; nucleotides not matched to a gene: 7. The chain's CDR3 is CASSYRLGGVYEQYF. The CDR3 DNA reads TGTGCCAGCAGTTACCGGTTGGGGGGGGTCTACGAGCAGTACTTC.

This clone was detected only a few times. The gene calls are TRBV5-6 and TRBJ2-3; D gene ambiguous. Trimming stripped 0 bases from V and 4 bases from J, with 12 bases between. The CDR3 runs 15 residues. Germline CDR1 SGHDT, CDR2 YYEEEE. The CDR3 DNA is TGTGCCAGCAGCTTGGTAGGTAGCCCCCCAGATACGCAGTATTTT. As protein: CASSLVGSPPDTQYF.

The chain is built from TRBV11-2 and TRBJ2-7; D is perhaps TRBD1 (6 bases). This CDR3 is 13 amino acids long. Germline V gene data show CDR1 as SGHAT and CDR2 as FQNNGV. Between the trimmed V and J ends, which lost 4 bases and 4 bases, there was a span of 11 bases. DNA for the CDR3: TGTGCCAGCAGCTCACGGACAGTTTACGAGCAGTACTTC. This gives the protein CASSSRTVYEQYF.

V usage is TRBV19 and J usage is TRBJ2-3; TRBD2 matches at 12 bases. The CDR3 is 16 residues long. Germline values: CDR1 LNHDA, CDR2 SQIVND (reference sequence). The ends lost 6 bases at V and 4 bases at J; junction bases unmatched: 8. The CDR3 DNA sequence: TGTGCCAGTAGGGCCTCTAGCGGGGGGGCCTCAGATACGCAGTATTTT. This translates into CASRASSGGASDTQYF.

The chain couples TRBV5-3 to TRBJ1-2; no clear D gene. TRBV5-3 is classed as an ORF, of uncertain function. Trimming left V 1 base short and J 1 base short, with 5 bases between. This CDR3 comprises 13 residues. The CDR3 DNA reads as TGTGCCAGAAGCTTGAGAGATAACTATGGCTACACCTTC. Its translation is CARSLRDNYGYTF.

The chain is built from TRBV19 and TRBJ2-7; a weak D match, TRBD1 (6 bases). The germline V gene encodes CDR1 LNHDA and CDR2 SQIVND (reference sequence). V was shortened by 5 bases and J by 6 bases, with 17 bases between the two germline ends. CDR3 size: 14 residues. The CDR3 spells CASSPQGKALEQYF. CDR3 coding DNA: TGTGCCAGTAGTCCGCAGGGGAAAGCGCTCGAGCAGTACTTC. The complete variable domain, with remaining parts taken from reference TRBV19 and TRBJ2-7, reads DGGITQSPKYLFRKEGQNVTLSCEQNLNHDAMYWYRQDPGQGLRLIYYSQIVNDFQKGDIAEGYSVSREKKESFPLTVTSAQKNPTAFYLCASSPQGKALEQYFGPGTRLTVT.

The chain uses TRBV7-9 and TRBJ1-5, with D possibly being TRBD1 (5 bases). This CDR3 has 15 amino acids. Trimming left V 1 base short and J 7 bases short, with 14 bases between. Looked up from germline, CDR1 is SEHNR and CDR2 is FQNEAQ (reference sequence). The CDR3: CASSLVGQGLQPQHF. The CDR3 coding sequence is TGTGCCAGCAGCTTAGTAGGCCAGGGATTACAGCCCCAGCATTTT.

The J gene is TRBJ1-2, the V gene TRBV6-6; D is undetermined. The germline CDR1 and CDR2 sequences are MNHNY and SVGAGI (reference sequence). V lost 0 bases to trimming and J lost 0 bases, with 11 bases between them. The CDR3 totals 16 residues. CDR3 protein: CASSYSSTEANYGYTF. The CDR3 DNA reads TGTGCCAGCAGTTACTCGAGTACGGAAGCTAACTATGGCTACACCTTC.

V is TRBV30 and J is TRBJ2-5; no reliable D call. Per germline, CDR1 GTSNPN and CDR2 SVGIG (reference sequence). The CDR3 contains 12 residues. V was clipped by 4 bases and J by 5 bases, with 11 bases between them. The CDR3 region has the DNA TGTGCCTGGACAAAATGGGTGGAGACCCAGTACTTC. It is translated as CAWTKWVETQYF.

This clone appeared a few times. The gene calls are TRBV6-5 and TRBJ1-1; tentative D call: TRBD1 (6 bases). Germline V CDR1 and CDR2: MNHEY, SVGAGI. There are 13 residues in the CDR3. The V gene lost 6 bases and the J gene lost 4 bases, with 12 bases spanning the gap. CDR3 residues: CASRYQGTTEAFF. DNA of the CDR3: TGTGCCAGCAGGTATCAGGGGACCACTGAAGCTTTCTTT.

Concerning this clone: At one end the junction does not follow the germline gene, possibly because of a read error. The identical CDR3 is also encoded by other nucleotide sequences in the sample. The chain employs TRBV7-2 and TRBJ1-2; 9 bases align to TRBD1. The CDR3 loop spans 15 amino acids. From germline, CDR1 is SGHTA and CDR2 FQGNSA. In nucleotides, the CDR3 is TGTGCTAGCAGCTTGTTCGGGACAGGGCGAGATGGCTACACCTTC. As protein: CASSLFGTGRDGYTF.

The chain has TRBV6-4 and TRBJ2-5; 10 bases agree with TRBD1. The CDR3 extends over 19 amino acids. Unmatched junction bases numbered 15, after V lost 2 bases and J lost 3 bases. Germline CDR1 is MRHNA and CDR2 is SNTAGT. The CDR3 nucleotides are TGTGCCAGCAGTGACACGCCTCTAATGGGGGACAGGGGTGAAGAGACCCAGTACTTC. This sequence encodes CASSDTPLMGDRGEETQYF.